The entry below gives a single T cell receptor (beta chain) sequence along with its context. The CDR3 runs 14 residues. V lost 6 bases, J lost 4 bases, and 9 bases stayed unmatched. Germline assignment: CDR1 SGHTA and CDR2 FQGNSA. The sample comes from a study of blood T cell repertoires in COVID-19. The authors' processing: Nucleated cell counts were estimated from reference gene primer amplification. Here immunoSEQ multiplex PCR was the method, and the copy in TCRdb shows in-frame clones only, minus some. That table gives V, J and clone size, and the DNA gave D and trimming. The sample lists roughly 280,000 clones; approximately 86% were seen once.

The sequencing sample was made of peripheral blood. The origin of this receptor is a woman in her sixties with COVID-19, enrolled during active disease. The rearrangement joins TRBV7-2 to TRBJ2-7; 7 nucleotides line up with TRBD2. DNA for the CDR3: TGTGCCAGCAGACCATTACGCGGGAGTTACGAGCAGTACTTC. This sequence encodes CASRPLRGSYEQYF.